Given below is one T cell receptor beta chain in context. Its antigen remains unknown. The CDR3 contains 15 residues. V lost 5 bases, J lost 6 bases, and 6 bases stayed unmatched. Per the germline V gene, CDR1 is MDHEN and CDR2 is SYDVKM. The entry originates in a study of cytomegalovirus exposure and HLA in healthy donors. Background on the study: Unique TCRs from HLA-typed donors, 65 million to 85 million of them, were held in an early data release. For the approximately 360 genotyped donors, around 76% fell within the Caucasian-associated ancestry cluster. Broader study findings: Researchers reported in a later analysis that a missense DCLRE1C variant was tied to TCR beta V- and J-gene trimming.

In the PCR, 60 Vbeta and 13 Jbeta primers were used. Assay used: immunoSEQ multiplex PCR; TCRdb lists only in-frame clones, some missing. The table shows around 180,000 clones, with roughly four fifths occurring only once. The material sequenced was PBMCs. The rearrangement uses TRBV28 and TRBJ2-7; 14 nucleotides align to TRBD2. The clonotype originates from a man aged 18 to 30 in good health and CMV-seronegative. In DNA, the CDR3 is TGTGCCAGCAGTCCACCGGGACTAGCGGGGGCCGAGCAGTACTTC. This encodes CASSPPGLAGAEQYF.